This TCR beta chain was identified in a study of regulatory T cells in long-lasting Graves disease. On the study more broadly: In persistent Graves' disease, antithyroid drugs had been taken for over 5 years and TSH receptor antibodies stayed positive.

Study results and caveats: Persistent disease was associated with favored TRBV28 usage and with favored use of TRBJ1-2 and TRBJ2-5.

CDR1 and CDR2 (germline): SNHLY, FYNNEI. There are 12 residues in the CDR3. V dropped 8 bases and J dropped 8 bases, with 10 bases sitting between them. Many counts were recorded for this clonotype. What it binds is not known. Time point here: persistent/refractory GD, antithyroid drugs over 5 years with positive TRAb. TCR sequences were obtained from RNA taken from PBMCs. For TCR beta, libraries came from iRepertoire HTBI primers and Arm-PCR of CDR3 regions. TCRdb used MiXCR to reprocess the multiplex PCR reads, holding one entry per CDR3 protein. The repertoire holds more than 300,000 distinct CDR3 sequences, with 23% as singletons.

The input for sequencing was peripheral blood mononuclear cells (PBMCs), taken when the disease was refractory, from a patient treated with antithyroid drugs. This clonotype was sampled from a woman in her 40s with Graves disease. The J gene is TRBJ1-6, the V gene TRBV2; D may be TRBD1 (5 bases). In DNA form, the CDR3 reads TGTGCCAGCTCAGGGAAGTATTCACCCCTCCACTTT. Residues: CASSGKYSPLHF.